Sequencing of this TCR beta chain was carried out in a study of OX40 agonist ivuxolimab in advanced cancers. Study in general: Averaging 60 years in age, with a range of about 23 to 79, the cohort was more than 75% male.

Some clones are missing from TCRdb's copy, which holds only in-frame ones; the method was immunoSEQ multiplex PCR. Of almost 80,000 clones in the sample, roughly 84% were seen once. The germline V gene encodes CDR1 MNHEY and CDR2 SMNVEV (reference sequence). V gave up 1 base and J gave up 4 bases; unmatched junction bases: 11. The CDR3 totals 17 residues. The sequence was collected from an adult with an advanced solid tumor such as melanoma, head and neck, liver or kidney cancer. Source: CD4+ or CD8+ T cells sorted from blood, taken in a trial of the OX40 agonist ivuxolimab. The chain has TRBV27 and TRBJ1-1, with 8 bases identical to TRBD1. The CDR3 region is CASSLFSRGHGGTEAFF. The DNA for the CDR3 is TGTGCCAGCAGTTTATTTTCCAGGGGGCATGGGGGCACTGAAGCTTTCTTT.